This entry lists 2 T cell receptor beta chains sequenced from one sample in a study of blood T cell repertoires in COVID-19. Assay: immunoSEQ multiplex PCR; the TCRdb copy retains only in-frame clones and omits some. The table includes 150,000 to 200,000 clones, around 89% detected once. The sequenced sample consisted of peripheral blood. The source is a man in his sixties with acute or convalescent COVID-19.

The rearrangement uses TRBV5-4 and TRBJ2-1; the D gene is possibly TRBD1 (5 bases). Germline V lookup: CDR1 SGHNT, CDR2 YYREEE (reference sequence). V shed 0 bases and J shed 0 bases, with 7 bases lying between them. The CDR3 has 15 residues. CDR3 sequence (DNA): TGTGCCAGCAGCTTGGGACAGTTCTCCTACAATGAGCAGTTCTTC. Protein sequence: CASSLGQFSYNEQFF. Combining the CDR3 with reference TRBV5-4 and TRBJ2-1 gives the whole variable domain ETGVTQSPTHLIKTRGQQVTLRCSSQSGHNTVSWYQQALGQGPQFIFQYYREEENGRGNFPPRFSGLQFPNYSSELNVNALELDDSALYLCASSLGQFSYNEQFFGPGTRLTVL.

The chain uses TRBV2 and TRBJ2-1; 8 nucleotides agree with TRBD1. Germline CDR1 and CDR2: SNHLY and FYNNEI. The CDR3 runs to 15 residues. V lost 6 bases and J lost 0; bases outside the gene matches: 4. The CDR3: CASSQGAGSYNEQFF. DNA for the CDR3: TGTGCCAGCAGCCAGGGGGCCGGCTCCTACAATGAGCAGTTCTTC.